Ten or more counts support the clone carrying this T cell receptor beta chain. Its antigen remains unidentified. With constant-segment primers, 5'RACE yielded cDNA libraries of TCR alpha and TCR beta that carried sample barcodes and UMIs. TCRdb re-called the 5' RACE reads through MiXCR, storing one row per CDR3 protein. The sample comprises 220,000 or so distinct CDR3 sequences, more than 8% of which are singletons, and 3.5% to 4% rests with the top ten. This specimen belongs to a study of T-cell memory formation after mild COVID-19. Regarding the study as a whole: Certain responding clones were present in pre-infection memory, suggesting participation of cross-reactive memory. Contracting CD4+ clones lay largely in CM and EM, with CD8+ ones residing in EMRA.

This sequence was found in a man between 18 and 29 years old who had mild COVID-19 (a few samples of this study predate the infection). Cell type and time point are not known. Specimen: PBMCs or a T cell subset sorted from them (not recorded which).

CDR3 amino acids: CASSLRTATNEKLFF. Written as DNA, the CDR3 is TGCGCCAGCAGCCTGCGGACAGCAACTAATGAAAAACTGTTTTTT. The chain couples TRBV5-1 to TRBJ1-4, with TRBD1 as a possible D gene (6 bases). Trimming cost V 4 bases and J 0 bases, with 10 bases left between them. The CDR3 has 15 amino acids. Per germline, CDR1 SGHRS and CDR2 YFSETQ.